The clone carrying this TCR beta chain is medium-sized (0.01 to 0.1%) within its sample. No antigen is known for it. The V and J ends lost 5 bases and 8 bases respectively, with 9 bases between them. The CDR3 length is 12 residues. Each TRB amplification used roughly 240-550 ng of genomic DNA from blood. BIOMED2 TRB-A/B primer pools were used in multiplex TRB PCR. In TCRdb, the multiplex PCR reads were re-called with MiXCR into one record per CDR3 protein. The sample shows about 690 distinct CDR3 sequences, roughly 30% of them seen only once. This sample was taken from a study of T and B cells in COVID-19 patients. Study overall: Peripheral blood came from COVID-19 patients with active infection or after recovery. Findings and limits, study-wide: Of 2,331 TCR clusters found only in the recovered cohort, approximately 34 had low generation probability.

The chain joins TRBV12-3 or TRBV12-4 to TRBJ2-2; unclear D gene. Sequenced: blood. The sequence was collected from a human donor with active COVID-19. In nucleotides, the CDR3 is TGTGCCAGCAGTAAACCCAGAGGGGAGCTGTTTTTT. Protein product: CASSKPRGELFF.